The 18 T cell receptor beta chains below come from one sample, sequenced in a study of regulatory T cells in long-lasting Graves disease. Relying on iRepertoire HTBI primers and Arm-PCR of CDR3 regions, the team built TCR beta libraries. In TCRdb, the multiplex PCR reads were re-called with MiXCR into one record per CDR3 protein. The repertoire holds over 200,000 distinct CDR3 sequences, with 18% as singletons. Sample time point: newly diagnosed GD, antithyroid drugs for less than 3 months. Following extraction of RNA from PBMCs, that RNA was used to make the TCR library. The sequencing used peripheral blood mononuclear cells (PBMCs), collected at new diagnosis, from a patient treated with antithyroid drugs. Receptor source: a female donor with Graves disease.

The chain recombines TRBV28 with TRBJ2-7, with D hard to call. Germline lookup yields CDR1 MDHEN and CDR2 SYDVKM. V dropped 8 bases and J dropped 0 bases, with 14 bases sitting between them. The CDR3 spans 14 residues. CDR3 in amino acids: CASRILSSSYEQYF. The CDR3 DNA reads TGTGCCAGCCGGATCTTGTCTAGCTCCTACGAGCAGTACTTC.

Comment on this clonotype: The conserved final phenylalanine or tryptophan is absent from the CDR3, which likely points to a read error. CDR3 protein: CASSPAMNTEAFL. Written as DNA, the CDR3 is TGTGCCAGCTCACCAGCGATGAACACTGAAGCTTTCCTT. The V and J genes are TRBV18 and TRBJ1-1; D gene unclear. The V end lost 2 bases, the J end lost 0 bases, and 4 bases lay between the germline ends. CDR1 is KGHSH, CDR2 LQKENI, per germline. The CDR3 covers 13 residues.

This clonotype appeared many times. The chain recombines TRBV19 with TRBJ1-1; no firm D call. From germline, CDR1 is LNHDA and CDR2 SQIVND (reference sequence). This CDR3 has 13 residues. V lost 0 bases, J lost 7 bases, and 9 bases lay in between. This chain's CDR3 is CASSIDPSLEAFF. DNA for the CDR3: TGTGCCAGTAGTATAGATCCCTCCCTTGAAGCTTTCTTT.

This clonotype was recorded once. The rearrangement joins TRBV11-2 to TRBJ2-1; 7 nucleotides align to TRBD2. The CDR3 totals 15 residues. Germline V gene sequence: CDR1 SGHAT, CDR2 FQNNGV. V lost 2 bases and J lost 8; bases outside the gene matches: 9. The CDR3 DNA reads TGTGCCAGCAGCTTATTTGTTGCGGGAGCATATGAGCAGTTCTTC. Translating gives CASSLFVAGAYEQFF.

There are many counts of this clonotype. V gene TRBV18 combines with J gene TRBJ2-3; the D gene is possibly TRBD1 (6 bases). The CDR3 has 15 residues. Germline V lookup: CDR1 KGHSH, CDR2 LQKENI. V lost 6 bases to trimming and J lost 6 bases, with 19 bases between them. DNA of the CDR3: TGTGCCAGCTCGCCGGGACAAGTGGGAATGGATACGCAGTATTTT. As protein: CASSPGQVGMDTQYF.

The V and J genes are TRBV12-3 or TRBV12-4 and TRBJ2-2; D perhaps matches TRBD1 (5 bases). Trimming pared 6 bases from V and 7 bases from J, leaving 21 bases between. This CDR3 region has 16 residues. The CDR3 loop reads CASSQPQDSFNGELFF. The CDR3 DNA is TGTGCCAGCAGCCAACCCCAAGACAGTTTCAACGGGGAGCTGTTTTTT.

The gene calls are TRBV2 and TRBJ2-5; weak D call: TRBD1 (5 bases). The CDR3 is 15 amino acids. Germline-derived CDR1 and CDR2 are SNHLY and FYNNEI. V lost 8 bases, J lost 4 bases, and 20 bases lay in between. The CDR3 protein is CASARAWGSGETQYF. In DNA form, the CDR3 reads TGTGCCAGCGCTAGGGCCTGGGGCTCGGGAGAGACCCAGTACTTC. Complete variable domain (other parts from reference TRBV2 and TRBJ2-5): EPEVTQTPSHQVTQMGQEVILRCVPISNHLYFYWYRQILGQKVEFLVSFYNNEISEKSEIFDDQFSVERPDGSNFTLKIRSTKLEDSAMYFCASARAWGSGETQYFGPGTRLLVL.

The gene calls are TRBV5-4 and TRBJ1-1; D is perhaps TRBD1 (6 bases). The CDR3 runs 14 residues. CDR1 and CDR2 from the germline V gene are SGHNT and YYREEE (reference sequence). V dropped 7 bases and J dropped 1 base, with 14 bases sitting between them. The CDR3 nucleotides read TGTGCCAGCTATACGGGGGCTGGGAACACTGAAGCTTTCTTT. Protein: CASYTGAGNTEAFF.

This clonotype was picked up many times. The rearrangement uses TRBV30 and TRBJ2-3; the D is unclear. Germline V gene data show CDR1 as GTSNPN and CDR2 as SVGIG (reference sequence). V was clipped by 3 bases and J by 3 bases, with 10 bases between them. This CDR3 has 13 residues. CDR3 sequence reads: CAWSPLRTDTQYF. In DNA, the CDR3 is TGTGCCTGGAGCCCCCTAAGGACAGATACGCAGTATTTT.

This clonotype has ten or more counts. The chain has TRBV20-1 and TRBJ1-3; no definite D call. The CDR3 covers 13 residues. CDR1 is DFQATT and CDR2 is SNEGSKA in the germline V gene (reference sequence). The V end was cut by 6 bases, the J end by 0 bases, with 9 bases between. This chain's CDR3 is CSATGDSGNTIYF. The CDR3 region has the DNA TGCAGTGCCACTGGAGACTCTGGAAACACCATATATTTT.

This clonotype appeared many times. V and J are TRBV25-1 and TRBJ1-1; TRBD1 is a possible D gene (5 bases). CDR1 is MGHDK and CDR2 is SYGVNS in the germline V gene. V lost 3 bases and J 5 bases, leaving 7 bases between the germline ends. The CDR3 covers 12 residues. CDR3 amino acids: CASSDWGTEAFF. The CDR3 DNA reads TGTGCCAGCAGTGACTGGGGGACTGAAGCTTTCTTT.

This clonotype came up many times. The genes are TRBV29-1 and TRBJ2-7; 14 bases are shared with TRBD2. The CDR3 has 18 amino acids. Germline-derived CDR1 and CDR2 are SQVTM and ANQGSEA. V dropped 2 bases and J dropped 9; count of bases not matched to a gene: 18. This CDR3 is CSVEIFGWQTSGRAVQYF. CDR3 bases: TGCAGCGTTGAAATCTTCGGGTGGCAGACTAGCGGGAGGGCCGTGCAGTACTTC.

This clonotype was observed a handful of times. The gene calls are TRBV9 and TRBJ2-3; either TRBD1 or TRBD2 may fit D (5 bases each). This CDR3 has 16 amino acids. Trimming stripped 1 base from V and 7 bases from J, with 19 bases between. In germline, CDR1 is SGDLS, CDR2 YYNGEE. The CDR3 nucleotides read TGTGCCAGCAGCGTAAGTAGCGTGAAAGAGGGGCATACGCAGTATTTT. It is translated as CASSVSSVKEGHTQYF.

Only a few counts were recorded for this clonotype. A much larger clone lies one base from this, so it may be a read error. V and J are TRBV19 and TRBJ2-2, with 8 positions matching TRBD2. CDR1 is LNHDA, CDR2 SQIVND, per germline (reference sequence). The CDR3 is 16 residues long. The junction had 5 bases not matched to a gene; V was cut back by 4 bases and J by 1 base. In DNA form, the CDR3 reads TGTGCCAGTAGTAGAGCTAGCGGGTGGAACACCGGGGAGCTGTTTTTT. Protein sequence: CASSRASGWNTGELFF.

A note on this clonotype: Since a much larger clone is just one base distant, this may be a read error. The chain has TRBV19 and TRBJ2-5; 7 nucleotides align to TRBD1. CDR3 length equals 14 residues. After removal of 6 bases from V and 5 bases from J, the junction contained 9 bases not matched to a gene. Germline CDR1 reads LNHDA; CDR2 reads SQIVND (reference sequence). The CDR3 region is CASRKTGDGETQYF. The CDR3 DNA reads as TGTGCCAGTAGGAAAACAGGGGACGGGGAGACCCAGTACTTC.

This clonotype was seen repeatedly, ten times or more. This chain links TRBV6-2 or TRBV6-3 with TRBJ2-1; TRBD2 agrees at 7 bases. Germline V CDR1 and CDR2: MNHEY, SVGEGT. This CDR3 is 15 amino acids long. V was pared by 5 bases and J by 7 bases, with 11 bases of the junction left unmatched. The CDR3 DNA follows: TGTGCCAGCAGTCCCTTAGTAGCGGGCCTAAATGAGCAGTTCTTC. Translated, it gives CASSPLVAGLNEQFF.

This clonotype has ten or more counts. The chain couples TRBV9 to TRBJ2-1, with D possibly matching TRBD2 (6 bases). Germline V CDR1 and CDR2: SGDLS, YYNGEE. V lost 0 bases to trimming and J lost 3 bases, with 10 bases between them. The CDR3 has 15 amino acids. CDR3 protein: CASSVVGGSYNEQFF. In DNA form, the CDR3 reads TGTGCCAGCAGCGTAGTGGGGGGTAGCTACAATGAGCAGTTCTTC.

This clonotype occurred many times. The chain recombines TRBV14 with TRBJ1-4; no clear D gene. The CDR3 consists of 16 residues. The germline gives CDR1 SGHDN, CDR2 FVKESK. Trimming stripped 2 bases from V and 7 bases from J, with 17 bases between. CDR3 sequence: CASSQWITKSGEKLFF. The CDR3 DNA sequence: TGTGCCAGCAGCCAATGGATCACGAAAAGTGGTGAAAAACTGTTTTTT.